A selection of T cell receptor beta chains follows, all from one sample in a study of graft-versus-host responses after intestinal transplantation. The repertoire was sequenced with immunoSEQ multiplex PCR; TCRdb's copy has only in-frame clones and lacks some. The sample has about 7,000 clones, 25% to 40% seen once. Here the sequenced sample was alloreactive CD8+ T cells from a mixed lymphocyte reaction culture, taken before transplantation. The receptors shown here come from a human patient who was an organ donor for intestinal transplantation. CDR3s include the opening cysteine and the closing phenylalanine or tryptophan. Each record gives: clone size, J gene, V gene, D gene, CDR3 protein, CDR3 DNA. The D gene is left open where the match is weak. Size values are once, few and many counts, or a class for expanded clones, and some rows have none.

>NA|TRBJ1-6|TRBV5-4|NA
CASSPGTDTLSSYNSPLHF
TGTGCCAGCAGCCCGGGGACGGATACACTTAGCTCCTATAATTCACCCCTCCACTTT
>few|TRBJ2-1|TRBV5-4|NA
CASSLGVNEQFF
TGTGCCAGCAGCTTGGGGGTCAATGAGCAGTTCTTC
>few|TRBJ1-3|TRBV10-2|NA
CASSEQGRYVGNTIYF
TGCGCCAGCAGTGAGCAAGGGCGGTATGTTGGAAACACCATATATTTT
>few|TRBJ2-1|TRBV19|TRBD2
CASSEGRGSYNEQFF
TGTGCCAGTTCGGAGGGGCGGGGGTCCTACAATGAGCAGTTCTTC
>medium-sized|TRBJ2-1|TRBV6-5|NA
CASSPSLALNEQFF
TGTGCCAGCAGTCCCTCCCTGGCCCTCAATGAGCAGTTCTTC
>medium-sized|TRBJ1-2|TRBV30|NA
CAWLSGFLYGYTF
TGTGCCTGGTTGTCGGGTTTCCTCTATGGCTACACCTTC
>medium-sized|TRBJ2-7|TRBV11-2|NA
CASSHSTRGFEQYF
TGTGCCAGCAGTCATTCAACCCGAGGATTTGAGCAGTACTTC
>few|TRBJ2-7|TRBV10-2|NA
CASRNRDYEQYF
TGCGCCAGCAGGAACAGGGACTACGAGCAGTACTTC
>NA|TRBJ2-7|TRBV7-3|TRBD1
CASSRQDRTFGEQYF
TGTGCCAGCAGCCGACAGGACAGGACCTTCGGCGAGCAGTACTTC
>NA|TRBJ2-7|TRBV27|NA
CASSLSGLYEQYF
TGTGCCAGCAGTCTCTCCGGGCTCTACGAGCAGTACTTC
>few|TRBJ2-7|TRBV4-3|TRBD2
CASSQESASGGHYQQYF
TGCGCCAGCAGCCAAGAATCGGCTAGCGGGGGCCACTACCAGCAGTACTTC
>NA|TRBJ1-2|TRBV19|TRBD1
CASSSRDRGFFGGYTF
TGTGCCAGTAGTTCACGGGACAGGGGGTTTTTTGGTGGCTACACCTTC
>few|TRBJ1-1|TRBV7-7|NA
CASSLSVNTEAFF
TGTGCCAGCAGCTTAAGTGTGAACACTGAAGCTTTCTTT
>NA|TRBJ2-7|TRBV4-1|NA
CASSRRTARSYEQYF
TGCGCCAGCAGCCGAAGGACAGCTCGCTCCTACGAGCAGTACTTC
>NA|TRBJ2-7|TRBV6-6|NA
CASSYAPSSYEQYF
TGTGCCAGCAGTTACGCGCCGAGCTCCTACGAGCAGTACTTC
>NA|TRBJ1-2|TRBV21-1|NA
CAGSKDFTGPPWGYTF
TGTGCCGGCAGCAAAGACTTCACAGGGCCCCCTTGGGGCTACACCTTC
>NA|TRBJ2-7|TRBV7-9|NA
CASSLVWGAGEQYF
TGTGCCAGCAGCTTAGTTTGGGGGGCAGGCGAGCAGTACTTC
>NA|TRBJ2-7|TRBV7-8|NA
CASSFISSYEQYF
TGTGCCAGCAGCTTCATCAGCTCCTACGAGCAGTACTTC
>NA|TRBJ2-7|TRBV11-2|NA
CASSLGGLLTPSYEQYF
TGTGCCAGCAGCCTAGGGGGACTCCTGACGCCCTCCTACGAGCAGTACTTC
>NA|TRBJ1-2|TRBV5-5|NA
CASSLVVAGYTF
TGTGCCAGCAGCTTGGTAGTAGCTGGCTACACCTTC
>NA|TRBJ2-1|TRBV23-1|NA
CASSLTRRGNEQFF
TGCGCCAGCAGTCTCACCCGCCGAGGTAATGAGCAGTTCTTC
>NA|TRBJ1-1|TRBV9|NA
CASSVVGNGNTEAFF
TGTGCCAGCAGCGTAGTTGGAAACGGAAACACTGAAGCTTTCTTT
>few|TRBJ1-2|TRBV21-1|NA
CASSKEPRGILVGYTF
TGTGCCAGCAGCAAAGAGCCGAGGGGGATCTTAGTTGGCTACACCTTC
>few|TRBJ2-2|TRBV6-1|NA
CASSLHGGDTGELFF
TGTGCCAGCAGTTTACATGGCGGGGACACCGGGGAGCTGTTTTTT
>medium-sized|TRBJ2-1|TRBV4-1|TRBD1
CASSPTQGALYNEQFF
TGCGCCAGCAGCCCAACACAGGGGGCTCTGTACAATGAGCAGTTCTTC
>few|TRBJ2-4|TRBV5-5|NA
CASTLPPVGGPRNIQYF
TGTGCCAGCACCCTACCGCCAGTGGGGGGGCCTCGAAACATTCAGTACTTC
>medium-sized|TRBJ1-3|TRBV6-5|NA
CASSYSLGNTIYF
TGTGCCAGCAGTTACTCCCTAGGAAACACCATATATTTT
>NA|TRBJ2-5|TRBV18|TRBD1
CASSARGYRETQYF
TGTGCCAGCTCAGCCAGGGGGTACCGAGAGACCCAGTACTTC
>NA|TRBJ2-3|TRBV7-3|NA
CASSSKDLRTDTQYF
TGTGCCAGCAGCTCCAAGGATTTGCGCACAGATACGCAGTATTTT
>medium-sized|TRBJ2-5|TRBV7-8|NA
CASSPQGRLQETQYF
TGTGCCAGCAGCCCCCAGGGACGCCTGCAAGAGACCCAGTACTTC
>NA|TRBJ2-7|TRBV4-1|TRBD1
CASSHQTGYEQYF
TGCGCCAGCAGCCACCAGACAGGGTACGAGCAGTACTTC
>NA|TRBJ2-7|TRBV7-2|TRBD2
CASSPQREEQYF
TGTGCCAGCAGCCCGCAGCGGGAGGAGCAGTACTTC
>NA|TRBJ2-5|TRBV7-5|NA
CASSLSGGQETQYF
TGTGCCAGCAGCTTATCAGGGGGCCAAGAGACCCAGTACTTC
>few|TRBJ2-1|TRBV9|NA
CASSVEFRDGRSYNEQFF
TGTGCCAGCAGCGTAGAATTTAGGGATGGTCGCTCCTACAATGAGCAGTTCTTC
>few|TRBJ1-1|TRBV7-9|NA
CASSLVTEAFF
TGTGCCAGCAGCTTGGTGACTGAAGCTTTCTTT
>NA|TRBJ1-6|TRBV7-2|TRBD1
CASSLRDSGSPLHF
TGCGCCAGCAGCCTCCGGGACAGTGGATCACCCCTCCACTTT
>NA|TRBJ1-4|TRBV27|TRBD1
CASSPLQGDLFF
TGTGCCAGCAGTCCTTTACAGGGGGACCTGTTTTTT
>NA|TRBJ2-1|TRBV10-3|NA
CATLGGRNEQFF
TGTGCCACCCTAGGGGGGCGAAATGAGCAGTTCTTC
>few|TRBJ1-2|TRBV19|TRBD1
CASRAIGQGWRGYTF
TGTGCCAGTAGAGCCATCGGACAGGGATGGAGAGGCTACACCTTC